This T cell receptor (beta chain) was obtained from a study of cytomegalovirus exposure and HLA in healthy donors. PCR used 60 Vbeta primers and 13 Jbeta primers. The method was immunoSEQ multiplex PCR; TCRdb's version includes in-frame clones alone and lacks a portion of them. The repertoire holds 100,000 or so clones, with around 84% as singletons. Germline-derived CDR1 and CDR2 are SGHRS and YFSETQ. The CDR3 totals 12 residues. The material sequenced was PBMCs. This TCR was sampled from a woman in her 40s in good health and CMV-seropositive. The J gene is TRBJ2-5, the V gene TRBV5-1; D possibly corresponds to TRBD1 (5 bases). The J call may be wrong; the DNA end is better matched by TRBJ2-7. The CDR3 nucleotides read TGCGCCAGCAATCTCCAGGGCAACGAGCAGTACTTC. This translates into CASNLQGNEQYF.